These 18 T cell receptor beta chains were all obtained from the same sample, sequenced in a study of response to subunit inactivated influenza vaccine. TCRdb reanalysed the RT-PCR reads using MiXCR and keeps one entry per CDR3 protein. This table holds approximately 680,000 distinct CDR3 sequences, 15% to 19% found once. This specimen consisted of PBMCs from blood, obtained 11 to 12 days after vaccination. These receptors were taken from a man aged 50-59 years who received an inactivated influenza vaccine.

This clonotype turned up a few times. The chain couples TRBV4-3 to TRBJ2-1, with 7 bases lining up with TRBD1. V dropped 4 bases and J dropped 7; count of bases not matched to a gene: 4. This CDR3 is 13 amino acids long. From germline, CDR1 is LGHNA and CDR2 YSLEER. CDR3 bases: TGCGCCAGCAGCCTACAGACAGGGAATGAGCAGTTCTTC. Translation: CASSLQTGNEQFF.

Many counts were recorded for this clonotype. The rearrangement joins TRBV12-3 or TRBV12-4 to TRBJ1-4; possibly TRBD1 for D (6 bases). Trimming cost V 5 bases and J 4 bases, with 11 bases left between them. This CDR3 is 14 amino acids long. The CDR3 loop reads CASSTGHHNEKLFF. The CDR3 coding sequence is TGTGCCAGCAGTACGGGACACCATAATGAAAAACTGTTTTTT.

The CDR3: CASSSQDPSDSPLHF. The DNA of the CDR3 is TGCGCCAGCAGCTCGCAGGACCCCTCGGATTCACCCCTCCACTTT. The chain couples TRBV5-1 to TRBJ1-6; D call uncertain. This CDR3 contains 15 residues. Trimming took 3 bases from V and 8 from J, leaving 15 bases between them. Germline V gene lookup returns CDR1 SGHRS and CDR2 YFSETQ.

A few counts support this clonotype. This rearrangement joins TRBV20-1 to TRBJ1-2; D gene unclear. The CDR3 is 13 residues long. Deletions cut 0 bases from V and 2 bases from J, with 7 bases between. Germline V gene lookup returns CDR1 DFQATT and CDR2 SNEGSKA (reference sequence). The CDR3 loop is CSAREKLNYGYTF. CDR3 nucleotide sequence: TGCAGTGCTAGAGAGAAACTGAACTATGGCTACACCTTC.

The rearrangement uses TRBV20-1 and TRBJ2-1; tentatively, D is TRBD2 (7 bases). Trimming pared 2 bases from V and 4 bases from J, leaving 12 bases between. Per germline, CDR1 DFQATT and CDR2 SNEGSKA (reference sequence). The CDR3 consists of 14 residues. CDR3 in DNA: TGCAGTGCTAGAAGGGGGGGGGTTTACAATGAGCAGTTCTTC. As protein: CSARRGGVYNEQFF.

In its sample, this clonotype was seen a few times. CDR3 loop: CASSLDGGTPQYF. In nucleotides, the CDR3 is TGTGCCAGCAGCTTAGATGGCGGAACGCCCCAGTACTTC. The V and J genes are TRBV7-2 and TRBJ2-5; no definite D call. The CDR3 loop spans 13 amino acids. The germline V and J ends were trimmed by 1 base and 9 bases, with 12 bases remaining between them. The V gene's germline CDR1 is SGHTA and CDR2 FQGNSA.

The genes are TRBV29-1 and TRBJ2-5; no reliable D call. Germline V gene data show CDR1 as SQVTM and CDR2 as ANQGSEA. The CDR3 is made up of 12 amino acids. Trimming removed 4 bases from V and 1 base from J, with 7 bases in between. The CDR3 coding sequence is TGCAGCGTTGCTAGGAGCCAAGAGACCCAGTACTTC. Amino acid sequence: CSVARSQETQYF.

Only a few counts were recorded for this clonotype. The rearrangement uses TRBV20-1 and TRBJ2-1; 10 positions agree with TRBD2. Germline V gene sequence: CDR1 DFQATT, CDR2 SNEGSKA (reference sequence). The V gene end was trimmed by 6 bases and the J gene end by 8 bases; junction bases not matched to a gene: 7. The CDR3 has 13 amino acids. This CDR3 is CSAPRAGGHEQFF. The CDR3 region has the DNA TGCAGTGCCCCGAGAGCGGGAGGGCATGAGCAGTTCTTC.

Comments on this clonotype: At one boundary the junction diverges from the germline segment, which might be a read error. The gene calls are TRBV20-1 and TRBJ2-3; the D call may be TRBD1 or TRBD2 (6 bases each). Germline-derived CDR1 and CDR2 are DFQATT and SNEGSKA (reference sequence). CDR3 length: 13 residues. CDR3 nucleotides: TGCAGTGCTAGAGTAGGGGGGCTAGGTACGGAGTATTTT. Residues: CSARVGGLGTEYF.

V is TRBV28 and J is TRBJ1-2; D gene uncertain. V dropped 5 bases and J dropped 2 bases, with 9 bases sitting between them. There are 13 residues in the CDR3. Germline CDR1 MDHEN, CDR2 SYDVKM. CDR3 in amino acids: CASSTPQNYGYTF. DNA of the CDR3: TGTGCCAGCAGTACACCGCAAAACTATGGCTACACCTTC.

The sample holds a few counts of this clonotype. This chain uses TRBV7-2 with TRBJ2-1, with 11 bases matching TRBD2. The CDR3 runs to 14 residues. The V gene's germline CDR1 is SGHTA and CDR2 FQGNSA. Losses at the gene ends were 1 base for V and 10 bases for J; bases not matched to a gene: 3. The CDR3 reads CASSLGSGRAEQFF. As DNA, the CDR3 is TGTGCCAGCAGCTTAGGTAGCGGGAGGGCCGAGCAGTTCTTC.

This clonotype came up a few times. V gene TRBV19 combines with J gene TRBJ2-3; D perhaps matches TRBD1 (7 bases). V lost 3 bases, J lost 4 bases, and 29 bases lay in between. Germline V gives CDR1 LNHDA, CDR2 SQIVND (reference sequence). CDR3 length: 20 residues. CDR3: CASSIRRQGIGPSGADTQYF. CDR3 coding DNA: TGTGCCAGTAGTATCAGGCGACAGGGCATTGGCCCCTCGGGGGCAGATACGCAGTATTTT.

This clonotype was recorded many times. The chain uses TRBV20-1 and TRBJ1-4; D is ambiguous. The CDR3 spans 14 residues. V lost 3 bases and J 8 bases, leaving 16 bases between the germline ends. The germline CDR1 and CDR2 sequences are DFQATT and SNEGSKA (reference sequence). In DNA, the CDR3 is TGCAGTGCTAGCCCTGGCCCGAGAGGGGAAAAACTGTTTTTT. This translates into CSASPGPRGEKLFF.

The table lists this clonotype with a few counts. The V gene is TRBV5-6, the J gene TRBJ2-5; 8 positions match TRBD2. The germline gives CDR1 SGHDT, CDR2 YYEEEE. Trimming cost V 3 bases and J 6 bases; bases outside gene matches: 7. The CDR3 spans 14 residues. CDR3 nucleotides: TGTGCCAGCAGCTCGTGGACTAGCTGGCAGACCCAGTACTTC. Translated: CASSSWTSWQTQYF.

V and J are TRBV10-3 and TRBJ1-1; TRBD1 matches at 11 bases. The length of the CDR3 is 14 residues. J was trimmed by 4 bases and V by 11 bases; bases with no gene match: 9. CDR1 ENHRY and CDR2 SYGVKD come from the germline V gene. In DNA, the CDR3 is TGTGCCTCAAGGGGACAGGGGGTAAGCACTGAAGCTTTCTTT. It is translated as CASRGQGVSTEAFF.

This clonotype has a handful of counts. The chain employs TRBV5-5 and TRBJ2-3, with D possibly being TRBD1 (6 bases). Germline V gene data show CDR1 as SGHKS and CDR2 as YYEKEE (reference sequence). The CDR3 loop spans 16 amino acids. V gave up 0 bases and J gave up 3 bases, with 14 bases separating them. CDR3 region: CASSLAGTRGTDTQYF. The CDR3 DNA reads as TGTGCCAGCAGCTTGGCCGGGACAAGGGGGACAGATACGCAGTATTTT.

This chain connects TRBV6-1 to TRBJ2-1, with D possibly matching TRBD2 (6 bases). Germline CDR1 is MNHNS and CDR2 is SASEGT. CDR3 length: 15 amino acids. Trimming pared 2 bases from V and 10 bases from J, leaving 18 bases between. The CDR3 spells CASSETGLHREEQFF. The CDR3 DNA reads TGTGCCAGCAGTGAAACGGGACTCCACCGGGAGGAGCAGTTCTTC.

The gene calls are TRBV20-1 and TRBJ2-5, with D possibly being TRBD2 (5 bases). Germline V lookup: CDR1 DFQATT, CDR2 SNEGSKA (reference sequence). This CDR3 region has 15 residues. V lost 0 bases to trimming and J lost 0 bases, with 11 bases between them. The CDR3 is CSARDAAAHQETQYF. Written as DNA, the CDR3 is TGCAGTGCTAGAGATGCAGCGGCACACCAAGAGACCCAGTACTTC.